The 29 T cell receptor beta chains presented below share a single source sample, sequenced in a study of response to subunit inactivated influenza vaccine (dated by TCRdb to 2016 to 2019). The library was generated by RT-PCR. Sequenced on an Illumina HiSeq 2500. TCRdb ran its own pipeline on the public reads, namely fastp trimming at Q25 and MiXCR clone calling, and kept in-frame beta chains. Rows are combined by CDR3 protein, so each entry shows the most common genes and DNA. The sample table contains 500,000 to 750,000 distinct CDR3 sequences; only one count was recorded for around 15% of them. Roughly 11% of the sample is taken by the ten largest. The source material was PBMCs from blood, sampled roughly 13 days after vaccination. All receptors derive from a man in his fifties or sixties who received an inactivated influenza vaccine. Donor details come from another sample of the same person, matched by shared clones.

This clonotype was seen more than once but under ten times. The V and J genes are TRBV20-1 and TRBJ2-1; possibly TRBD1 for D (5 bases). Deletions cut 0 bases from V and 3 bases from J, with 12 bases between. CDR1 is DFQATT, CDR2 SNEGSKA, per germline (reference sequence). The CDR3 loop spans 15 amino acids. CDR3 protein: CSARDGAEVYNEQFF. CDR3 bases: TGCAGTGCTAGAGATGGGGCGGAAGTCTACAATGAGCAGTTCTTC.

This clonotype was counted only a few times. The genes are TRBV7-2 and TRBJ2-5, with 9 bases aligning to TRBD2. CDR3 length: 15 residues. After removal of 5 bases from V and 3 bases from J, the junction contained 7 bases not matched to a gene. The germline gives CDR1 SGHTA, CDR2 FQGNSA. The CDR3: CASSGAGGPKETQYF. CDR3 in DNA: TGTGCCAGCAGCGGGGCGGGGGGGCCTAAAGAGACCCAGTACTTC.

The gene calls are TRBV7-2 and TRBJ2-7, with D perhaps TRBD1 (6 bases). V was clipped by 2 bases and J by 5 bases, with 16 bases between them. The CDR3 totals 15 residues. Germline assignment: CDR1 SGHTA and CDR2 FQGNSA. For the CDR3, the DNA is TGTGCCAGCAGCTTATCCGGACAGACCCGACACGAGCAGTACTTC. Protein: CASSLSGQTRHEQYF.

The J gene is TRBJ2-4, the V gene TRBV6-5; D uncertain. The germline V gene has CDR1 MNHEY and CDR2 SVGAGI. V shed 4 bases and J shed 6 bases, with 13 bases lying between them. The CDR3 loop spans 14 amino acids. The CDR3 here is CASSSSNVGNIQYF. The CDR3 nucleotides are TGTGCCAGCAGTTCGAGTAACGTAGGAAACATTCAGTACTTC.

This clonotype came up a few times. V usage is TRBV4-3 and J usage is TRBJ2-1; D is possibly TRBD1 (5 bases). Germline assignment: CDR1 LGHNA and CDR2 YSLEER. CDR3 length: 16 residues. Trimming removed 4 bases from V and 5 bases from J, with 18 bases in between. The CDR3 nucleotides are TGCGCCAGCAGCCTAAGTTGGGCCCCAGGGAACAATGAGCAGTTCTTC. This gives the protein CASSLSWAPGNNEQFF.

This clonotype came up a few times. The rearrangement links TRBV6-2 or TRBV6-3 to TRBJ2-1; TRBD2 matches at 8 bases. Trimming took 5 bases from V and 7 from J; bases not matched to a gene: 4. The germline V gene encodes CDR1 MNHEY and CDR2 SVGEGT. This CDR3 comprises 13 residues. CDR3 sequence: CASSGLADNEQFF. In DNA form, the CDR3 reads TGTGCCAGCAGTGGACTAGCCGATAATGAGCAGTTCTTC.

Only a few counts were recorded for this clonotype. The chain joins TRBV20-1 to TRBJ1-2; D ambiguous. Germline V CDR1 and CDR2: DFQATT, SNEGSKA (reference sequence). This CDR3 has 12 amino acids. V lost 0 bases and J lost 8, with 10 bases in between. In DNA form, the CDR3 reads TGCAGTGCTAGAGAGCCAATCGGAGGCTACACCTTC. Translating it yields CSAREPIGGYTF.

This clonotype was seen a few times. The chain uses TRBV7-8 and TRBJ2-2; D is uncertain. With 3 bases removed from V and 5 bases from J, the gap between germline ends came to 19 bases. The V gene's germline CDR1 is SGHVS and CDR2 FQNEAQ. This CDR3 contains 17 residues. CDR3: CASSFSRSSIPTGELFF. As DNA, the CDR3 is TGTGCCAGCAGCTTCTCCCGGAGCAGCATACCTACCGGGGAGCTGTTTTTT. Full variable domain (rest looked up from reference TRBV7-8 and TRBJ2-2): GAGVSQSPRYKVAKRGQDVALRCDPISGHVSLFWYQQALGQGPEFLTYFQNEAQLDKSGLPSDRFFAERPEGSVSTLKIQRTQQEDSAVYLCASSFSRSSIPTGELFFGEGSRLTVL.

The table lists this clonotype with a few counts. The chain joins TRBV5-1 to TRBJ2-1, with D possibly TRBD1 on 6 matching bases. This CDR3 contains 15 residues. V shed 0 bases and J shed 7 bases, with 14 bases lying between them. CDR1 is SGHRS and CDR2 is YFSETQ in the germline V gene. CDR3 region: CASSLEGTQGNEQFF. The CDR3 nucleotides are TGCGCCAGCAGCTTGGAAGGGACCCAGGGGAATGAGCAGTTCTTC.

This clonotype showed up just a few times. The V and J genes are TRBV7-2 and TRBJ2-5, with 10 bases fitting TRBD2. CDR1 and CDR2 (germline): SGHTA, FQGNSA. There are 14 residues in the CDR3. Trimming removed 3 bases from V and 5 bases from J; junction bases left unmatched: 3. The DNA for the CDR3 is TGTGCCAGCAGCTTGGGACTAGCGTGGGAGACCCAGTACTTC. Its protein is CASSLGLAWETQYF.

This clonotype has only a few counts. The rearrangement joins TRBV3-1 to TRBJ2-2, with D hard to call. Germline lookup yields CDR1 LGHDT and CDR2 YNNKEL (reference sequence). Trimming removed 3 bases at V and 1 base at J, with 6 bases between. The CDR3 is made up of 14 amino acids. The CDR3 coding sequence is TGTGCCAGCAGCCAGATGGTGAACACCGGGGAGCTGTTTTTT. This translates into CASSQMVNTGELFF. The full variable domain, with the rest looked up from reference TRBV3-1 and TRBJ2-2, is DTAVSQTPKYLVTQMGNDKSIKCEQNLGHDTMYWYKQDSKKFLKIMFSYNNKELIINETVPNRFSPKSPDKAHLNLHINSLELGDSAVYFCASSQMVNTGELFFGEGSRLTVL.

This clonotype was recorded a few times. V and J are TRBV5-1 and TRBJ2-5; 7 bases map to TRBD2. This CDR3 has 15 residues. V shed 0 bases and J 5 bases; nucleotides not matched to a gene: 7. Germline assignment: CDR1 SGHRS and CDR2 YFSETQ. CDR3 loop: CASSLEGGPLETQYF. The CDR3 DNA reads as TGCGCCAGCAGCTTGGAGGGAGGGCCTTTGGAGACCCAGTACTTC.

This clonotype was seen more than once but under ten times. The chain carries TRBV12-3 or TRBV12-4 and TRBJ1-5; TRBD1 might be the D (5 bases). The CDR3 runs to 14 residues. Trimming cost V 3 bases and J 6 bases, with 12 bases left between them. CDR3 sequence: CASSFRGGGQPQHF. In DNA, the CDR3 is TGTGCCAGCAGTTTTCGGGGTGGGGGTCAGCCCCAGCATTTT.

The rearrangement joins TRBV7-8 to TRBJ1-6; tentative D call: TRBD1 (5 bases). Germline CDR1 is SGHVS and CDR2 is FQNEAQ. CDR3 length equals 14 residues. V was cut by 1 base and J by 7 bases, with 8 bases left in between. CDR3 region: CASSLEGANSPLHF. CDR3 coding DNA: TGTGCCAGCAGCTTAGAAGGGGCAAATTCACCCCTCCACTTT.

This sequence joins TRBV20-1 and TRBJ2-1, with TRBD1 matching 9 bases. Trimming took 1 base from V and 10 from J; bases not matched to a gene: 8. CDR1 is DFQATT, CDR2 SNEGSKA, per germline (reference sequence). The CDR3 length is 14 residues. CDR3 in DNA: TGCAGTGCTAGAGGACAGGGGGGAGTTCAGGAGCAGTTCTTC. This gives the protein CSARGQGGVQEQFF.

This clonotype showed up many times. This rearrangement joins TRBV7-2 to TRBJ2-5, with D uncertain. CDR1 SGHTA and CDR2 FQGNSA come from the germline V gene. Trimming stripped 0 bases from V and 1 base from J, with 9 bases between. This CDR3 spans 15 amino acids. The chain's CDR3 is CASSLARTFQETQYF. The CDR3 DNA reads TGTGCCAGCAGCTTAGCCAGGACGTTCCAAGAGACCCAGTACTTC.

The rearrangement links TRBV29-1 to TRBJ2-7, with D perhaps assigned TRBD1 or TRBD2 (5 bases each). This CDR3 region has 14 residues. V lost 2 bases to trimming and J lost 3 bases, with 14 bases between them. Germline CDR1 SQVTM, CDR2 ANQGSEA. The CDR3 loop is CSVEFRGRDYEQYF. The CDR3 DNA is TGCAGCGTTGAATTTCGGGGACGGGACTACGAGCAGTACTTC.

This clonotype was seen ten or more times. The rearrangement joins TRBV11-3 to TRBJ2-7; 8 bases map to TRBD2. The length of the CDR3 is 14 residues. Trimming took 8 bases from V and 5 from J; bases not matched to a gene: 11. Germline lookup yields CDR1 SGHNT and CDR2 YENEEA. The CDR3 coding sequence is TGTGCCAGCGCCCCCGGGGGGGCCGAGAACGAGCAGTACTTC. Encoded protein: CASAPGGAENEQYF.

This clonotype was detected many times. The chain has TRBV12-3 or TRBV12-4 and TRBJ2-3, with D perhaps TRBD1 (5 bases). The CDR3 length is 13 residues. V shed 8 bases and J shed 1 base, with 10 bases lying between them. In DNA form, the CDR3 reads TGTGCCAGCGGGGCAGCTGGCACAGATACGCAGTATTTT. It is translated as CASGAAGTDTQYF.

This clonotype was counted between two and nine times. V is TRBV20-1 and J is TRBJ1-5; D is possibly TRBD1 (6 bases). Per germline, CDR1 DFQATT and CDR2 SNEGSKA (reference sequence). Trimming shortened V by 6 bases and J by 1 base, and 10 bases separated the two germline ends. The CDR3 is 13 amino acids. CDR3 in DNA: TGCAGTGCAAACAGGGCCAGCAATCAGCCCCAGCATTTT. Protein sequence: CSANRASNQPQHF.

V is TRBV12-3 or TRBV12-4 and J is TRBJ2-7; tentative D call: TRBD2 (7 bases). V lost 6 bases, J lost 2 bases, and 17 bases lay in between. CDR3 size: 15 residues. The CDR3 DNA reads TGTGCCAGCAGCCCTGGGAGGGGGACCACCTACGAGCAGTACTTC. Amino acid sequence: CASSPGRGTTYEQYF.

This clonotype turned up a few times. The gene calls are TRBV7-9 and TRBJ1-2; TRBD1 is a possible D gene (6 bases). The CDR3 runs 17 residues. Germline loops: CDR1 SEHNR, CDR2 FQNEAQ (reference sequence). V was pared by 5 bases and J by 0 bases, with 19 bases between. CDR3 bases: TGTGCCAGCAGCCGAATTGAAGACAGGATCACTAACTATGGCTACACCTTC. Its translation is CASSRIEDRITNYGYTF.

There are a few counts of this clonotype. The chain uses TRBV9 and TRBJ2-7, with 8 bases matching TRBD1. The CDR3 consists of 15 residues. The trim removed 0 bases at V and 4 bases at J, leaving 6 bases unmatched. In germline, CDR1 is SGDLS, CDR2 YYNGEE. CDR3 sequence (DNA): TGTGCCAGCAGCGTAGCATCAGGGGGCGGATACGAGCAGTACTTC. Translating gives CASSVASGGGYEQYF. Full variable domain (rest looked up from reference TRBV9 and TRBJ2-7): DSGVTQTPKHLITATGQRVTLRCSPRSGDLSVYWYQQSLDQGLQFLIQYYNGEERAKGNILERFSAQQFPDLHSELNLSSLELGDSALYFCASSVASGGGYEQYFGPGTRLTVT.

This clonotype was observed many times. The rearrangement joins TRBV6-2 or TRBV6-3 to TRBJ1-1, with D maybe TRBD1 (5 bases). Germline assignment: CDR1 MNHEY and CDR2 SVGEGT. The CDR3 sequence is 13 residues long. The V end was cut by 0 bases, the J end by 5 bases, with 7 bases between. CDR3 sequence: CASSYSRGTEAFF. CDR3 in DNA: TGTGCCAGCAGTTACTCTAGGGGAACTGAAGCTTTCTTT.

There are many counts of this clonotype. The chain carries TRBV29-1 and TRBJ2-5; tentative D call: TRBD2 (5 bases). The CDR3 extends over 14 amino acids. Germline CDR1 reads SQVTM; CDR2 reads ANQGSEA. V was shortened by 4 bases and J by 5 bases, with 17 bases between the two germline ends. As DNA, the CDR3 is TGCAGCGTTGCCCCCCTCCAGAGGGTTGAGACCCAGTACTTC. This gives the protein CSVAPLQRVETQYF.

CDR3 loop: CASSLVGSQREWETQYF. DNA for the CDR3: TGCGCCAGCAGCTTGGTCGGGTCACAGCGGGAGTGGGAGACCCAGTACTTC. This sequence joins TRBV5-1 and TRBJ2-5, with 8 bases that match TRBD2. Germline lookup yields CDR1 SGHRS and CDR2 YFSETQ. After removal of 0 bases from V and 5 bases from J, the junction contained 12 bases not matched to a gene. The CDR3 sequence is 17 residues long.

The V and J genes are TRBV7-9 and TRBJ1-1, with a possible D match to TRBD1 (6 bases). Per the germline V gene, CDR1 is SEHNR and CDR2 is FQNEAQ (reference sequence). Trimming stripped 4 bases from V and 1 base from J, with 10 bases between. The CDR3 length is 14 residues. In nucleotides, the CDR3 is TGTGCCAGCAGCTCAATCAGGGGGAACACTGAAGCTTTCTTT. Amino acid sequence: CASSSIRGNTEAFF. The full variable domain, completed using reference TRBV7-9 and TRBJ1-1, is DTGVSQNPRHKITKRGQNVTFRCDPISEHNRLYWYRQTLGQGPEFLTYFQNEAQLEKSRLLSDRFSAERPKGSFSTLEIQRTEQGDSAMYLCASSSIRGNTEAFFGQGTRLTVV.

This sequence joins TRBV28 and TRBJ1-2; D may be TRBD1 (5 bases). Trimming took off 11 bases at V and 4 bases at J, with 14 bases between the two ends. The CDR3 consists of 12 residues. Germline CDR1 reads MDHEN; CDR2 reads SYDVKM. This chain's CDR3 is CAAGDRVYGYTF. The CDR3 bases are TGTGCCGCCGGGGACCGGGTCTATGGCTACACCTTC.

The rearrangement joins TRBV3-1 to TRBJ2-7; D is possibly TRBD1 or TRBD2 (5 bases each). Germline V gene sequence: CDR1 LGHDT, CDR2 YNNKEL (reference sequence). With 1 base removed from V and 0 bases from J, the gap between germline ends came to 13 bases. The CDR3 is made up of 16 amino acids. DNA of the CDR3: TGTGCCAGCAGCCAAGGGCAGGGAGCCCTCTCCTACGAGCAGTACTTC. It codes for CASSQGQGALSYEQYF.